These T cell receptor beta chains were read from a single sample in a study of blood T cell repertoires in COVID-19. Libraries were prepared by immunoSEQ multiplex PCR; TCRdb keeps only in-frame clonotypes and omits some of them. The sample has 200,000 to 300,000 clones, 87% seen once. The sequenced sample was peripheral blood. These receptor sequences come from a woman between 50 and 59 years old with acute or convalescent COVID-19. Both conserved end residues are part of each CDR3. Each record gives: clone size, D gene, V gene, CDR3 length, J gene, CDR3 DNA, CDR3 protein. The D gene is left open where the match is weak. Some rows have no size entry. The others give once, few or many, or a class for an expanded clone.

NA	NA	TRBV28	12	TRBJ1-2	TGTGCCAGCAGTGACTACAGGGTTGGCTACACCTTC	CASSDYRVGYTF
NA	TRBD1	TRBV6-5	14	TRBJ1-1	TGTGCCAGCATGATGACAGGGCGCAACACTGAAGCTTTCTTT	CASMMTGRNTEAFF
NA	NA	TRBV5-1	17	TRBJ2-4	TGCGCCAGCAGCTTAGGACACGGCCCCACCGAAAAAAACATTCAGTACTTC	CASSLGHGPTEKNIQYF
NA	TRBD1	TRBV3-1/TRBV3-2	14	TRBJ1-4	TGTGCCAGCAGCCGCTTAACAGGGGGGGAAAAACTGTTTTTT	CASSRLTGGEKLFF
NA	NA	TRBV4-1	12	TRBJ2-2	TGCGCCAGCAGCCAAGCCGCCGGGGAGCTGTTTTTT	CASSQAAGELFF
NA	TRBD2	TRBV4-2	15	TRBJ2-7	TGTGCCAGCTCGGAGCAGACTAGCGAGGCCTACGAGCAGTACTTC	CASSEQTSEAYEQYF
NA	TRBD1	TRBV5-4	14	TRBJ1-6	TGTGCCAGCAGCCCTTGGACAGGGGGTTCACCCCTCCACTTT	CASSPWTGGSPLHF
NA	TRBD1	TRBV5-1	17	TRBJ1-1	TGCGCCAGCAGCGCTGAACCGACAGGGGGCGGGAACACTGAAGCTTTCTTT	CASSAEPTGGGNTEAFF
NA	TRBD1	TRBV18	15	TRBJ1-1	TGTGCCAGCTCACTAGGACAGGGCCGTTCCACTGAAGCTTTCTTT	CASSLGQGRSTEAFF
NA	TRBD1	TRBV3-1/TRBV3-2	17	TRBJ2-3	TGTGCCAGCAGCCAAGGCGCCTACAGGGGTCCAGGTCGTACGCAGTATTTT	CASSQGAYRGPGRTQYF
NA	NA	TRBV12-3/TRBV12-4	13	TRBJ2-3	TGTGCCAGCAGTTCGCGGGGCACAGATACGCAGTATTTT	CASSSRGTDTQYF
NA	NA	TRBV9	12	TRBJ1-2	TGTGCCAGCAGCGCCCAGAACTATGGCTACACCTTC	CASSAQNYGYTF
NA	TRBD2	TRBV24-1	18	TRBJ2-1	TGTGCCACCAGTGACCCCTCGGGAGCGGGAGGTGAACACAATGAGCAGTTCTTC	CATSDPSGAGGEHNEQFF
NA	NA	TRBV7-9	14	TRBJ1-6	TGTGCCAGCAATCGACAAGAGTCAGGGTCACCCCTCCACTTT	CASNRQESGSPLHF
once	NA	TRBV9	17	TRBJ2-1	TGTGCCAGCAGCGTAGGATTAGGACTGAGCTCCTACAATGAGCAGTTCTTC	CASSVGLGLSSYNEQFF
NA	TRBD2	TRBV4-2	14	TRBJ2-7	TGTGCCAGCAGCACCGGGACTACCTCCTACGAGCAGTACTTC	CASSTGTTSYEQYF
NA	TRBD1	TRBV10-3	14	TRBJ1-5	TGTGCCATCAGTGACAGGGGGTTTGATCAGCCCCAGCATTTT	CAISDRGFDQPQHF
NA	TRBD1	TRBV6-5	14	TRBJ2-7	TGTGCCAGCGCATATCCGGGACAGGCCTACGAGCAGTACTTC	CASAYPGQAYEQYF
NA	NA	TRBV24-1	13	TRBJ2-5	TGTGCCACCAGTGGTGGGCAGGAAGAGACCCAGTACTTC	CATSGGQEETQYF
NA	TRBD1	TRBV28	15	TRBJ1-5	TGTGCCAGCAGTCTTGCGACAGGGGAGACTCAGCCCCAGCATTTT	CASSLATGETQPQHF
NA	TRBD1	TRBV30	12	TRBJ2-7	TGTGCCCGACTGACAGGGGTGGGCGAGCAGTACTTC	CARLTGVGEQYF
NA	NA	TRBV19	12	TRBJ1-5	TGTGCCAGTAGCCCCCTCGGGCAGCCCCAGCATTTT	CASSPLGQPQHF
NA	TRBD2	TRBV10-3	16	TRBJ2-7	TGTGCCATCAGTGAGTCGTTCGGCGGGAGCTCCTACGAGCAGTACTTC	CAISESFGGSSYEQYF
once	NA	TRBV5-6	13	TRBJ1-3	TGTGCCAGCAGCTTGACGGGATCGGACACCATATATTTT	CASSLTGSDTIYF
NA	TRBD1	TRBV5-1	15	TRBJ2-7	TGCGCCAGCAGCTCGACAGGGAATAACATCTACGAGCAGTACTTC	CASSSTGNNIYEQYF
NA	TRBD2	TRBV5-1	14	TRBJ2-7	TGCGCCAGCAGCATCCTAGCGGGAGGAAACGAGCAGTACTTC	CASSILAGGNEQYF
NA	NA	TRBV5-1	14	TRBJ2-5	TGCGCCAGCAGCCCGGTACAGGTTCAAGAGACCCAGTACTTC	CASSPVQVQETQYF
NA	TRBD1	TRBV5-1	14	TRBJ2-5	TGCGCCAGCAGCTCCACGACAGGGAAGGAGACCCAGTACTTC	CASSSTTGKETQYF
NA	TRBD2	TRBV6-5	15	TRBJ2-5	TGTGCCAGCAGCATCGGGACTAGCCTACAAGAGACCCAGTACTTC	CASSIGTSLQETQYF
once	NA	TRBV4-2	17	TRBJ2-6	TGTGCCAGCAGCCAAGATAATGGGCCTTCTGGGGCCAACGTCCTGACTTTC	CASSQDNGPSGANVLTF
NA	NA	TRBV19	15	TRBJ1-4	TGTGCCAGTAGTATATTGCAGTCAACTAATGAAAAACTGTTTTTT	CASSILQSTNEKLFF
NA	TRBD1	TRBV19	14	TRBJ2-1	TGTGCCAGTACCCCGGGACAGGGTGTCGATGAGCAGTTCTTC	CASTPGQGVDEQFF
once	TRBD1	TRBV7-3	14	TRBJ1-1	TGTGCCAGCAGTCCACAGGGGGCCGGCACTGAAGCTTTCTTT	CASSPQGAGTEAFF
NA	NA	TRBV5-4	13	TRBJ1-4	TGTGCCAGCAGCTCAGACAGGAGGGAAAAACTGTTTTTT	CASSSDRREKLFF
NA	NA	TRBV4-2	16	TRBJ2-7	TGTGCCAGCAGCCAAGTGGTCGGACTCGGCGGCTACGAGCAGTACTTC	CASSQVVGLGGYEQYF
NA	TRBD2	TRBV5-1	14	TRBJ2-3	TGCGCCAGCAGCTTGGAACTAGCGGTAGATACGCAGTATTTT	CASSLELAVDTQYF
NA	TRBD1	TRBV9	14	TRBJ2-5	TGTGCCAGCAGCACGGGACAGATCGTCGAGACCCAGTACTTC	CASSTGQIVETQYF
NA	TRBD2	TRBV6-5	14	TRBJ2-1	TGTGCCAGCAGTTGGACTAGCGGGCGCAATGAGCAGTTCTTC	CASSWTSGRNEQFF
NA	NA	TRBV24-1	12	TRBJ2-3	TGTGCCATTTCGGGGGACACAGATACGCAGTATTTT	CAISGDTDTQYF
NA	NA	TRBV5-1	13	TRBJ1-1	TGCGCCAGTAACCCAGGGCTATCGACTGAAGCTTTCTTT	CASNPGLSTEAFF
NA	NA	TRBV2	12	TRBJ1-1	TGTGCCAGCAGTGGGAGGAGGGCGGCAGCTTTCTTT	CASSGRRAAAFF
NA	NA	TRBV30	13	TRBJ1-5	TGTGCCTGGAGTCAGGATCCTCGTCAGCCCCAGCATTTT	CAWSQDPRQPQHF
once	TRBD1	TRBV5-1	18	TRBJ1-1	TGCGCCAGCAGCTTGCGCGCCGGACAGGGGGCGCGGGACACTGAAGCTTTCTTT	CASSLRAGQGARDTEAFF
NA	TRBD2	TRBV7-3	15	TRBJ2-1	TGTGCCAGCAGACAACTAGCGGGAGACTACAATGAGCAGTTCTTC	CASRQLAGDYNEQFF
NA	NA	TRBV29-1	15	TRBJ1-2	TGCAGCGTTGAAGAGGGGTCGGGGGGCGCGAATGGCTACACCTTC	CSVEEGSGGANGYTF
NA	TRBD1	TRBV19	13	TRBJ1-1	TGTGCCAGTAGTGACAGGGGGAACACTGAAGCTTTCTTT	CASSDRGNTEAFF
few	NA	TRBV3-1/TRBV3-2	14	TRBJ2-2	TGTGCCAGCAGCCAAGATACGGGCACCGGGGAGCTGTTTTTT	CASSQDTGTGELFF
NA	TRBD1	TRBV30	16	TRBJ1-1	TGTGCCTGGAGTCCACGGGACAGAGTCATGAACACTGAAGCTTTCTTT	CAWSPRDRVMNTEAFF
few	NA	TRBV3-1/TRBV3-2	11	TRBJ1-1	TGTGCCAGCAGCCGCGGACAGTGGGCTTTCTTT	CASSRGQWAFF
NA	NA	TRBV18	15	TRBJ1-5	TGTGCCAGCTCACCGGCGGCGGTTAGCAATCAGCCCCAGCATTTT	CASSPAAVSNQPQHF
NA	NA	TRBV6-1	15	TRBJ1-4	TGTGCCAGCAGTGAATTATGGACAGTAGGTGAAAAACTGTTTTTT	CASSELWTVGEKLFF
NA	TRBD2	TRBV10-3	16	TRBJ2-1	TGTGCCATCAGGCTAGGGGGGCCTAGCGGGAGCGATGAGCAGTTCTTC	CAIRLGGPSGSDEQFF
NA	TRBD1	TRBV28	16	TRBJ1-2	TGTGCCAGCAGTTTAGGGACAGGGGGCGCGAACTATGGCTACACCTTC	CASSLGTGGANYGYTF
NA	NA	TRBV2	14	TRBJ2-7	TGTGCCAGCAGAGAACAGGGTACCTCCTACGAGCAGTACTTC	CASREQGTSYEQYF
NA	NA	TRBV19	16	TRBJ2-7	TGTGCCAGTAGTCCGAGGACTGGCCTTAGCTCCTACGAGCAGTACTTC	CASSPRTGLSSYEQYF
NA	TRBD2	TRBV29-1	15	TRBJ2-7	TGCAGCGTCGTCTATAGCGGGAGGCCCACTCGGGAGCAGTACTTC	CSVVYSGRPTREQYF
NA	NA	TRBV11-2	15	TRBJ1-4	TGTGCCAGCAGCTTAGCTGTACAGGGTGTTGAAAAACTGTTTTTT	CASSLAVQGVEKLFF
NA	TRBD1	TRBV4-2	16	TRBJ1-6	TGTGCCAGCAGCCAAGAAGGACAGGGAGGGGGTTCACCCCTCCACTTT	CASSQEGQGGGSPLHF